The clone carrying this T cell receptor beta chain showed up just a few times. The antigen is undetermined. The J segment lost 6 bases and the V segment lost 1 base, leaving 5 bases of the junction unmatched. CDR1 is SEHNR and CDR2 is FQNEAQ in the germline V gene (reference sequence). The CDR3 has 16 amino acids. These data come from a study of shared clonotypes between healthy human individuals. Study outcomes and limitations: In this cohort, only blood was sampled, and tissue repertoires likely differ. Researchers found naive subsets generally carried larger estimated richness than memory subsets. The authors expected sequencing depth to affect clonotype sharing among donors.

Investigators divided CD4+ cells into CD45RA+ naive and CD45RA-negative memory subsets. Profiling relied on immunoSEQ multiplex PCR, and the TCRdb table lists in-frame clones only, not all of them. The sample consists of about a million clones, about 75% of them appearing once. Specimen: memory CD4+ T cells sorted from blood. The subset denotes: CD45RA-negative fraction. V usage is TRBV7-9 and J usage is TRBJ1-5; 11 bases align to TRBD1. The source is a man younger than 35 in good health. In DNA, the CDR3 is TGTGCCAGCAGCTTAGGACGGACAGGGGGCGTTCAGCCCCAGCATTTT. Amino acid sequence: CASSLGRTGGVQPQHF. Filled out from reference TRBV7-9 and TRBJ1-5, the complete variable domain reads DTGVSQNPRHKITKRGQNVTFRCDPISEHNRLYWYRQTLGQGPEFLTYFQNEAQLEKSRLLSDRFSAERPKGSFSTLEIQRTEQGDSAMYLCASSLGRTGGVQPQHFGDGTRLSIL.